Presented here are 5 T cell receptor beta chains from one specimen sequenced in a study of shared clonotypes between healthy human individuals. Assay: immunoSEQ multiplex PCR; the TCRdb copy retains only in-frame clones and omits some. The repertoire holds roughly 1.5 million clones, with under 99% as singletons. Sample: naive CD4+ T cells sorted from blood. Regarding subset: CD45RA+ positively selected. The source of these receptors is a man in his thirties or forties in good health.

V is TRBV7-2 and J is TRBJ2-5, with D tentatively TRBD1 or TRBD2 (5 bases each). This CDR3 has 15 amino acids. V was shortened by 4 bases and J by 4 bases, with 16 bases between the two germline ends. Germline lookup yields CDR1 SGHTA and CDR2 FQGNSA. The CDR3 sequence is CASSSRERLGETQYF. The DNA of the CDR3 is TGTGCCAGCAGCTCCAGGGAGCGGCTGGGAGAGACCCAGTACTTC.

The genes are TRBV5-1 and TRBJ1-1, with a possible D match to TRBD1 (6 bases). Looked up from germline, CDR1 is SGHRS and CDR2 is YFSETQ. This CDR3 spans 16 amino acids. Trimming removed 3 bases at V and 4 bases at J, with 19 bases between. CDR3 in amino acids: CASSSGRGAQPTEAFF. For the CDR3, the DNA is TGCGCCAGCAGCTCGGGTCGGGGGGCGCAACCCACTGAAGCTTTCTTT.

This clone was observed a single time. The sample holds other DNA sequences that translate to the same CDR3. The genes are TRBV14 and TRBJ2-2, with unresolved D. V was trimmed by 1 base and J by 8 bases, leaving 8 bases between them. CDR3 length: 13 residues. Germline-derived CDR1 and CDR2 are SGHDN and FVKESK. CDR3 nucleotides: TGTGCCAGCAGCCAAGCTAGACCAGGGGAGCTGTTTTTT. Protein sequence: CASSQARPGELFF.

V usage is TRBV6-1 and J usage is TRBJ1-2, with a possible D match to TRBD1 (6 bases). The germline V and J ends were trimmed by 7 bases and 6 bases, with 18 bases remaining between them. This CDR3 is built from 14 residues. Germline V CDR1 and CDR2: MNHNS, SASEGT. The CDR3 coding sequence is TGTGCCAGCACCTCAGGGGTGATTAGGAATGGCTACACCTTC. This encodes CASTSGVIRNGYTF.

This clone has only one observation. The chain links TRBV2 to TRBJ1-4; D is uncertain. Per the germline V gene, CDR1 is SNHLY and CDR2 is FYNNEI. V lost 6 bases and J lost 5, with 10 bases in between. The CDR3 loop spans 13 amino acids. CDR3 in amino acids: CASRANSNEKLFF. Here the CDR3 DNA reads TGTGCCAGCAGGGCAAACTCGAATGAAAAACTGTTTTTT.